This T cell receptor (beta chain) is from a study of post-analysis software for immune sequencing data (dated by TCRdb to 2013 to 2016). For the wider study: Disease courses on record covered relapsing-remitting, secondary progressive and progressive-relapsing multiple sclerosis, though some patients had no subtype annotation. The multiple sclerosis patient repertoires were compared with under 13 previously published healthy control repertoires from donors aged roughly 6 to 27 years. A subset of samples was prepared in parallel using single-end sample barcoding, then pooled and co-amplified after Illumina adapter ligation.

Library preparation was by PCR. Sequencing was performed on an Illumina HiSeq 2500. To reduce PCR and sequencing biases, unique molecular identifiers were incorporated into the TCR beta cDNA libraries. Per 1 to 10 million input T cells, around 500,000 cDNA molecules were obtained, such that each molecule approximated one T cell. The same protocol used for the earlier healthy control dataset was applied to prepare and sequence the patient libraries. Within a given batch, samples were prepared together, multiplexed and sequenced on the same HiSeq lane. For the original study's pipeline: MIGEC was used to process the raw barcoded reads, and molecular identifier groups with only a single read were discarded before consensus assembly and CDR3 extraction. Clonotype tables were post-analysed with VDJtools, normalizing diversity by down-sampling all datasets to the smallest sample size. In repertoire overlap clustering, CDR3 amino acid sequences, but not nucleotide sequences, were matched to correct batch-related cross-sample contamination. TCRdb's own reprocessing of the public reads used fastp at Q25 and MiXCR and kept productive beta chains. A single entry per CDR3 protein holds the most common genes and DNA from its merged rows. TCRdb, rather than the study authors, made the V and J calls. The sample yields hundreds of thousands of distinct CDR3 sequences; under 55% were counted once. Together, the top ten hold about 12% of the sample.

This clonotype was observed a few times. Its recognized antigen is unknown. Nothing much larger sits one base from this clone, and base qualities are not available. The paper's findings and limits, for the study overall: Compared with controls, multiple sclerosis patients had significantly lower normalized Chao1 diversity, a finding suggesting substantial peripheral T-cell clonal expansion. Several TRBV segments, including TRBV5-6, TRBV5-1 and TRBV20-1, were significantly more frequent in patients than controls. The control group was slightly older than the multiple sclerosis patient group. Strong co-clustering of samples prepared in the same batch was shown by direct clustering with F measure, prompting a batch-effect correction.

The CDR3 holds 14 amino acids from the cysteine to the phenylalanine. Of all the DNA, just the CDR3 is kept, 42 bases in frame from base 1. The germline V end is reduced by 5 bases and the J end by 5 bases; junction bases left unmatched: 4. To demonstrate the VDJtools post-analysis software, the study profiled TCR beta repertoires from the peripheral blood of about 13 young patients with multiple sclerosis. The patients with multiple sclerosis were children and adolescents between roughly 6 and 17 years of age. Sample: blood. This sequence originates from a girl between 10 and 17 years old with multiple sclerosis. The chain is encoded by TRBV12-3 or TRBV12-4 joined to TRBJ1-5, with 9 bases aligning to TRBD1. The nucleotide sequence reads TGTGCCAGCAGTATCCGGGACAGGGATCAGCCCCAGCATTTT. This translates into CASSIRDRDQPQHF.